The following is a TCR beta chain sequence with its context. The antigen is unknown. V lost 2 bases and J 8 bases, leaving 19 bases between the germline ends. The germline V gene has CDR1 LGHNA and CDR2 YSLEER. This CDR3 region has 16 residues. Specified time point: patch test 1, 2 weeks after DPC sensitization. The sample's treatment: therapeutic diphenylcyclopropenone sensitization with weekly scalp DPC. This entry comes from a study of human T cells and chemical hapten exposure. Study-level points and caveats: Versus controls, expanded TCRs had significantly more large CDR3 similarity clusters.

MiXCR was run by TCRdb on the RACE reads, yielding one entry per CDR3 protein. The sample lists around 100,000 distinct CDR3 sequences; 9.5% to 11% were seen once. Specimen: whole blood, collected in connection with sensitization to the hapten diphenylcyclopropenone (DPC). The receptor comes from a woman aged 40 to 50 with alopecia areata. Some clones in this sample may be carry-over from other donors' samples. The chain recombines TRBV4-3 with TRBJ2-1; D remains unclear. CDR3 region: CASSQSLGTTSDEQFF. For the CDR3, the DNA is TGCGCCAGCAGCCAATCCCTCGGAACCACGAGCGATGAGCAGTTCTTC.